Shown below are 5 T cell receptor beta chains from a single sample sequenced in a study of cytomegalovirus exposure and HLA in healthy donors. Vbeta (60) and Jbeta (13) primers were used in the PCR. TCRdb keeps only in-frame clones here, not all; method: immunoSEQ multiplex PCR. This table holds about 52,000 clones, roughly 60% found once. Source material: PBMCs. These receptors were taken from a human donor in good health.

This clone was detected only a few times. This chain joins TRBV7-9 and TRBJ1-1; D is possibly TRBD1 (5 bases). The ends were cut back, 2 bases at V and 4 bases at J, with 8 bases in the middle. The CDR3 totals 13 residues. Germline values: CDR1 SEHNR, CDR2 FQNEAQ (reference sequence). The CDR3 reads CASSLQGGTEAFF. The CDR3 coding sequence is TGTGCCAGCAGCTTACAGGGTGGCACTGAAGCTTTCTTT.

In its sample, this clone was seen once. The rearrangement joins TRBV29-1 to TRBJ2-1; 8 nucleotides align to TRBD2. The CDR3 has 14 residues. In germline, CDR1 is SQVTM, CDR2 ANQGSEA. After removal of 7 bases from V and 4 bases from J, the junction contained 9 bases not matched to a gene. This chain's CDR3 is CSGFRRGAYNEQFF. The CDR3 bases are TGCAGCGGATTCAGGCGGGGGGCGTACAATGAGCAGTTCTTC.

The V gene is TRBV4-1, the J gene TRBJ1-2; D unresolved. Germline values: CDR1 MGHRA, CDR2 YSYEKL. V was cut by 2 bases and J by 1 base, with 8 bases left in between. The CDR3 is made up of 14 amino acids. The CDR3 nucleotides read TGCGCCAGCAGCCAAAGGCAGGATAACTATGGCTACACCTTC. Its translation is CASSQRQDNYGYTF.

In this sample, this clone turned up once. This chain joins TRBV7-8 and TRBJ1-2; D is perhaps TRBD1 (5 bases). There are 13 residues in the CDR3. V lost 4 bases and J lost 3, with 9 bases in between. From germline, CDR1 is SGHVS and CDR2 FQNEAQ. CDR3 in DNA: TGTGCCAGCAGCTCGGGGGTTTACTATGGCTACACCTTC. Amino acid sequence: CASSSGVYYGYTF.

The genes are TRBV7-6 and TRBJ2-1, with D perhaps matching TRBD2 (6 bases). V gave up 3 bases and J gave up 12 bases, with 12 bases separating them. Per germline, CDR1 SGHVS and CDR2 FNYEAQ. The CDR3 contains 12 residues. DNA of the CDR3: TGTGCCAGCAGCTTCCAGTCGGGGGTGCAGTTCTTC. It is translated as CASSFQSGVQFF.